This passage covers 5 T cell receptor beta chains from one sample sequenced in a study of T cell clones after liver transplantation. Method: immunoSEQ multiplex PCR; TCRdb's copy keeps in-frame clones and lacks some. The table has about 80,000 clones, roughly 82% seen once. Specimen: CD4+ T cells from blood, collected 45 to 46 months after liver transplant. The receptor source for this set is a human patient who received a liver transplant. Some of the T cells might come from the graft donor.

The chain links TRBV9 to TRBJ2-1; 13 bases are a match to TRBD2. The trim removed 4 bases at V and 4 bases at J, leaving 8 bases unmatched. The germline V gene has CDR1 SGDLS and CDR2 YYNGEE. The CDR3 is 17 amino acids. In DNA, the CDR3 is TGTGCCAGCAGCCCAGGACTAGCGGGAGAGGGATACAATGAGCAGTTCTTC. It is translated as CASSPGLAGEGYNEQFF.

This clone has a handful of counts. The chain couples TRBV7-8 to TRBJ2-1; TRBD2 matches at 8 bases. This CDR3 region has 12 residues. The ends lost 1 base at V and 15 bases at J; junction bases unmatched: 5. CDR1 is SGHVS and CDR2 is FQNEAQ in the germline V gene. CDR3 in amino acids: CASSLGQRERFF. Written as DNA, the CDR3 is TGTGCCAGCAGCTTAGGCCAGCGGGAGAGGTTCTTC.

This clone came up once. V and J are TRBV11-2 and TRBJ2-7, with 9 bases that match TRBD1. There are 14 residues in the CDR3. The germline gives CDR1 SGHAT, CDR2 FQNNGV. The trim removed 5 bases at V and 6 bases at J, leaving 8 bases unmatched. The CDR3 loop is CASSRSYRGPEQYF. The CDR3 nucleotides read TGTGCCAGCAGCCGATCCTACAGGGGGCCCGAGCAGTACTTC.

The chain has TRBV7-8 and TRBJ1-1, with D perhaps matching TRBD1 (5 bases). Trimming took 2 bases from V and 5 from J, leaving 9 bases between them. Germline CDR1 reads SGHVS; CDR2 reads FQNEAQ. CDR3 length: 13 residues. For the CDR3, the DNA is TGTGCCAGCAGCTTACAGGGTGGAACTGAAGCTTTCTTT. It encodes CASSLQGGTEAFF.

The genes are TRBV6-6 and TRBJ2-7, with D possibly being TRBD1 or TRBD2 (5 bases each). This CDR3 is 14 amino acids long. CDR1 is MNHNY, CDR2 SVGAGI, per germline (reference sequence). Trimming took off 2 bases at V and 5 bases at J, with 13 bases between the two ends. The CDR3 region is CASSYERGWDEQYF. CDR3 DNA sequence: TGTGCCAGCAGTTACGAGAGGGGCTGGGACGAGCAGTACTTC.